This T cell receptor beta chain comes out of a study of CD8 T cells in ankylosing spondylitis. Germline CDR1 and CDR2: MNHNS and SASEGT. This CDR3 has 15 residues. Germline trimming cut 6 bases from V and 5 bases from J; bases unmatched to any gene: 9. TCRdb itself ran the 5' RACE reads through MiXCR, one entry per CDR3 protein. The sample comprises about 420,000 distinct CDR3 sequences, around 20% of which are singletons, and roughly a sixth rests with the top ten. This clonotype was seen at least ten times. Its target is unknown. Notes on the study in general: A TCR beta motif made of under 10 highly homologous variants seemed typical of ankylosing spondylitis blood.

The source is a male donor with ankylosing spondylitis. Sequenced sample: blood, either unsorted or a sorted T cell fraction (not recorded which). V usage is TRBV6-1 and J usage is TRBJ2-1, with 8 bases fitting TRBD2. The chain's CDR3 is CASSSGLAIDNEQFF. CDR3 DNA sequence: TGTGCCAGCAGCAGCGGACTAGCTATCGACAATGAGCAGTTCTTC.